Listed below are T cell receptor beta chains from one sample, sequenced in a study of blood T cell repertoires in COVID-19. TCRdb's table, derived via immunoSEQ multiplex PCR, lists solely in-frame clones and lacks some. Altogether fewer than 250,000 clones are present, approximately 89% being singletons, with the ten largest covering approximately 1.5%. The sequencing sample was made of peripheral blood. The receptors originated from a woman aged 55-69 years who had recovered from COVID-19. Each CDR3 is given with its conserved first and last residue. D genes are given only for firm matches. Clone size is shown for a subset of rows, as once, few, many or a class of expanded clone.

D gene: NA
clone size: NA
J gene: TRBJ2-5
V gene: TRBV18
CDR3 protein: CASSNQGGAQETQYF
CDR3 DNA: TGTGCCAGCTCAAACCAAGGGGGAGCACAAGAGACCCAGTACTTC

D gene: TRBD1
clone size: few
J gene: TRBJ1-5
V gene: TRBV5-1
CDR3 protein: CASSLGQASNQPQHF
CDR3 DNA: TGCGCCAGCAGCTTAGGACAGGCCAGCAATCAGCCCCAGCATTTT

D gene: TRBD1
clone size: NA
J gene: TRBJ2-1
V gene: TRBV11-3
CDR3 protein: CASSTQGDYNEQFF
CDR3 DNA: TGTGCCAGCAGCACCCAGGGGGATTACAATGAGCAGTTCTTC

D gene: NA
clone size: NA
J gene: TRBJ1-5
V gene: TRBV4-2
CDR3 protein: CASSQDIRVISNQPQHF
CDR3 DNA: TGTGCCAGCAGCCAAGATATCAGGGTTATAAGCAATCAGCCCCAGCATTTT

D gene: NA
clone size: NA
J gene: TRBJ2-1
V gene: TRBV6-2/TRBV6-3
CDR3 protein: CASSSAGGEFF
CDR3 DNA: TGTGCCAGCAGTTCAGCGGGCGGGGAGTTCTTC

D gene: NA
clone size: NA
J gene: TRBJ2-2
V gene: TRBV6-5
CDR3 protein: CASSNLNTGELFF
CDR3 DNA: TGTGCCAGCAGTAATCTAAACACCGGGGAGCTGTTTTTT

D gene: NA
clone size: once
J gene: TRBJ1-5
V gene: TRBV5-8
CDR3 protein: CASSLGLGLNQPQHF
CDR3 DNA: TGTGCCAGCAGCTTGGGGCTAGGTCTCAATCAGCCCCAGCATTTT

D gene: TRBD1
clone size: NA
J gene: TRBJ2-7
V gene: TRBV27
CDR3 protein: CASSSNRGQYEQYF
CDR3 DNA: TGTGCCAGCAGTTCCAACAGGGGGCAGTACGAGCAGTACTTC

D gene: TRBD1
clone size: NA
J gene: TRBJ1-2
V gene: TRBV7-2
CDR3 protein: CASSLMKGAADGYTF
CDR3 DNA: TGTGCCAGCAGCCTCATGAAGGGGGCCGCCGATGGCTACACCTTC

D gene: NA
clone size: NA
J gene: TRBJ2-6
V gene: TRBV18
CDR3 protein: CASSPTSSGANVLTF
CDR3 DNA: TGTGCCAGCTCACCCACTAGCTCCGGGGCCAACGTCCTGACTTTC

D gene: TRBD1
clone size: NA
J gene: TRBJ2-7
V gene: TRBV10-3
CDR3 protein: CAISTGTGLNEQYF
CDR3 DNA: TGTGCCATCAGTACCGGGACAGGGCTGAACGAGCAGTACTTC

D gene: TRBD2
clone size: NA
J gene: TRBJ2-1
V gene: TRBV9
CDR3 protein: CASSSNSGGPVGEQFF
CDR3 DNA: TGTGCCAGCAGCTCTAATAGCGGGGGGCCTGTGGGTGAGCAGTTCTTC

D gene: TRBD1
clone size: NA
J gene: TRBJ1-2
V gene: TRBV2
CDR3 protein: CASLREGAAYGYTF
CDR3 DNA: TGTGCCAGCCTAAGAGAGGGGGCAGCCTATGGCTACACCTTC

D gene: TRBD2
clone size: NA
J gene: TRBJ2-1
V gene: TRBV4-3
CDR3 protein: CASSQDVSGGPYNEQFF
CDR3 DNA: TGCGCCAGCAGCCAAGATGTAAGCGGGGGGCCCTATAATGAGCAGTTCTTC

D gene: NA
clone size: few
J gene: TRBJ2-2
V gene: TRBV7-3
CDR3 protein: CASSLMGRDTGELFF
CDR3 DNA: TGTGCCAGCAGCTTAATGGGCAGGGACACCGGGGAGCTGTTTTTT

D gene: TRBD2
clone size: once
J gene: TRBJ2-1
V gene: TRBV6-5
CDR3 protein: CASSYPGLTGDEQFF
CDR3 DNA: TGTGCCAGCAGTTACCCGGGACTAACGGGGGATGAGCAGTTCTTC

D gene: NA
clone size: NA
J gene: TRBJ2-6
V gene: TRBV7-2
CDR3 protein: CASSLLGTGVGGANVLTF
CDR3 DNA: TGTGCCAGCAGCCTTTTAGGGACGGGGGTTGGTGGGGCCAACGTCCTGACTTTC

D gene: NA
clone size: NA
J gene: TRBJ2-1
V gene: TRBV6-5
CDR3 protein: CASSYSRGNDEQFF
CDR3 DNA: TGTGCCAGCAGTTACTCTAGGGGGAACGATGAGCAGTTCTTC